This T cell receptor beta chain was sequenced in a study of cytomegalovirus exposure and HLA in healthy donors. The PCR used 60 Vbeta and 13 Jbeta primers. Using immunoSEQ multiplex PCR, the repertoire was profiled, and TCRdb retains in-frame clones only, with some absent. The sample lists 120,000 or so clones; approximately 81% were seen once. The V end was cut by 3 bases, the J end by 0 bases, with 11 bases between. The CDR3 consists of 15 residues. Germline loops: CDR1 SGHRS, CDR2 YFSETQ. A remark on this clone: The sample contains more than one DNA sequence encoding this CDR3.

This sequence joins TRBV5-1 and TRBJ2-3; maybe TRBD2 (7 bases). What was sequenced was PBMCs. This clonotype originated in a man aged 18 to 29 in good health and CMV-seronegative. This chain's CDR3 is CASSWGGASTDTQYF. In DNA form, the CDR3 reads TGCGCCAGCAGCTGGGGGGGGGCTAGCACAGATACGCAGTATTTT.